The sequence of this TCR beta chain was determined in a study of blood T cell repertoires in COVID-19. Study at large: In each case, the material was cDNA or gDNA derived from T cells, B-cell-depleted T cells, or PBMCs.

This clone appeared once. The assay was immunoSEQ multiplex PCR, and TCRdb's table has in-frame clones only and misses some. This table holds roughly 80,000 clones, 82% found once. The CDR3 consists of 15 residues. The V gene's germline CDR1 is SGHRS and CDR2 YFSETQ. The V end was cut by 2 bases, the J end by 2 bases, with 14 bases between. The sequenced sample consisted of peripheral blood. The clonotype originates from an elderly man with acute or convalescent COVID-19. This chain links TRBV5-1 with TRBJ2-7, with D perhaps TRBD1 (6 bases). This CDR3 is CASSFSGQQAYEQYF. In DNA form, the CDR3 reads TGCGCCAGCAGCTTCTCCGGACAGCAAGCCTACGAGCAGTACTTC.